This paragraph reports one T cell receptor beta chain. There is no known antigen for this receptor. No base quality information exists; no much larger clone differs at one position. The CDR3 regions of human TCRbeta chains were subjected to immunosequencing. Per the authors' processing: TCRs in the repertoires were compared against a reference library of SARS-CoV-2-specific TCRs that had been generated with the MIRA antigen-specificity platform. Breadth meant the fraction of unique TCRs that were SARS-CoV-2-associated, whereas depth meant the fraction of total T cells that were SARS-CoV-2-associated. Each spike-specific TCR was assigned to its reactive spike region and to a CD4 or CD8 class using the MIRA data. Log10-transformed breadth and depth values were compared by one-way ANOVA with Sidak's multiple comparisons tests. TCRdb re-hosts the immuneACCESS table, in-frame sequences only. Its copies lack some clones; in the studies checked, an unresolved V gene accounts for under half of them, and the cause for the rest is not known. For V, J and clone size, that table is used; D and trimming come from the DNA. A total of under 200,000 clones appear in this sample, 80% to 95% of them only once. The biggest ten clones account for roughly 1.4% of the sample.

The data originate from a study of T cell responses to AZD1222 COVID-19 vaccine (dated by TCRdb to about 2021). Some background on the complete study: AZD1222 recipients given second doses at about 4 weeks or at about 12 weeks were pooled, since spike-specific TCR depth and breadth were not found to differ between the two schedules. A total of 230 to 250 trial participants underwent TCR sequencing, of whom 207 received two doses of AZD1222 and some 25 received two doses of the MenACWY control vaccine. Trial participants were enrolled into age subgroups of 18-55, 56-69 and 70-plus years, which contained approximately 150, 30 and 60 TCR-sequenced participants, respectively. What the study reported, not specific to this receptor: Reportedly, almost half of the unique spike-specific TCRs recognized epitopes lying outside the regions that are mutated in the B.1.351 and B.1.1.7 variants. Most participants were white British and females outnumbered males, and the authors suggested that clonal diversity may have been underestimated. Conclusions about previously exposed vaccinees are limited, since just 6 or 7 AZD1222 recipients were seropositive for SARS-CoV-2 at baseline. Because no day 14 peak-response samples were available, the repertoires could be characterized only after the peak T cell response. The 56-69-year group was small, and its depth increase did not reach significance, likely because of low power. After two AZD1222 doses, spike-specific TCR breadth and depth were significantly higher than at day 0 and than in MenACWY recipients. The vaccine-associated CD4 TCRs covered the entire spike protein, and the dominant responses fell in regions 160-218 and 743-854.

The sample's time point label is to be understood as: baseline before first vaccination. Vaccinee samples came from UK trials COV001 and COV002, including a single-blind randomized controlled phase 2/3 trial of AZD1222 (ChAdOx1 nCoV-19) in healthy adults. For TCRbeta chain sequencing, PBMC samples were collected from trial participants at day 0 and at day 28 after the second dose. From a lookup of the germline V gene, CDR1 and CDR2 are SGHAT and FQNNGV. V is cut by 7 bases and J by 9 bases, and the space between the germline ends is 13 bases. The CDR3 goes from the cysteine to the phenylalanine over 13 residues. The sequence is cut down to CDR3 DNA, 39 bases in frame from base 1.

This chain joins TRBV11-2 to TRBJ1-6; a tentative D match to TRBD1 spans 6 bases. Source: peripheral blood, taken on day 0 of AZD1222 vaccination. The clonotype comes from an adult in good health. CDR3 reads: CASNSGDASPLHF. The DNA is as follows: TGTGCCAGCAACTCAGGGGACGCTTCACCCCTCCACTTT.